The clone carrying this TCR beta chain appeared a single time. The antigen is undetermined. The data belong to a study of T cell responses to AZD1222 COVID-19 vaccine. The ends were cut back, 3 bases at V and 4 bases at J, with 14 bases in the middle. Germline V gene sequence: CDR1 SGDLS, CDR2 YYNGEE. CDR3 size: 15 residues. Whole-study results and caveats: The study sampled repertoires only after the peak T cell response. Spike-specific TCR breadth and depth rose after two AZD1222 doses. Seropositivity was recorded at baseline in only a handful of AZD1222 recipients.

Assay used: immunoSEQ multiplex PCR; TCRdb lists only in-frame clones, some missing. The sample includes some 280,000 clones, about 94% of them seen just once. This chain uses TRBV9 with TRBJ1-3; D gene unclear. The sample here was peripheral blood, taken 28 days after the second AZD1222 dose. The origin of this receptor is an adult who received the AZD1222 COVID-19 vaccine. This CDR3 reads CASSAILGGGNTIYF. CDR3 bases: TGTGCCAGCAGCGCTATACTGGGAGGGGGAAACACCATATATTTT.